These T cell receptor beta chains were read from a single sample in a study of monozygotic twins with inflammatory bowel disease. TCRdb reprocessed the 5' RACE reads; each CDR3 protein has one entry and no DNA is given. The table lists approximately 140,000 distinct CDR3 sequences. Sequenced input: blood. The receptors come from a human donor with ulcerative colitis or Crohn's disease, or a healthy co-twin of an affected twin (not recorded which). Both conserved end residues are part of each CDR3. Each record gives: J gene, V gene, CDR3 length, CDR3 protein.

TRBJ2-7 | TRBV18 | 14 | CASSPDREQYEQYF
TRBJ1-5 | TRBV4-3 | 15 | CASSQVFQADQPQHF
TRBJ1-1 | TRBV6-4 | 14 | CASSDSAGRPEAFF
TRBJ2-7 | TRBV20-1 | 13 | CSAMGHPSDEQYF
TRBJ2-7 | TRBV20-1 | 14 | CSASASSVAYEQYF
TRBJ1-1 | TRBV11-2 | 12 | CASIGMNTEAFF
TRBJ1-1 | TRBV7-9 | 15 | CASSLVARGYTEAFF
TRBJ2-1 | TRBV7-2 | 13 | CASSSGQINEQFF
TRBJ2-1 | TRBV5-1 | 15 | CASSYSDSSYNEQFF
TRBJ1-3 | TRBV7-2 | 15 | CASSTGHGGGNTIYF
TRBJ1-6 | TRBV7-9 | 14 | CASSLADYNSPLHF
TRBJ2-7 | TRBV20-1 | 16 | CSARRGLAGGLNEQYF
TRBJ2-7 | TRBV3-1 | 15 | CASSQRTGTTGEQYF
TRBJ2-1 | TRBV5-1 | 15 | CASSFVAGGSNEQFF
TRBJ2-5 | TRBV5-1 | 13 | CASRRDRTETQYF
TRBJ2-5 | TRBV5-1 | 15 | CASSLDGRGGETQYF
TRBJ2-1 | TRBV9 | 18 | CASSVDSGEGDSYNEQFF
TRBJ2-7 | TRBV23-1 | 14 | CASKPSGGDYEQYF
TRBJ2-7 | TRBV30 | 14 | CAWSVRGLPYEQYF
TRBJ2-7 | TRBV20-1 | 16 | CSARASRGRGTYEQYF
TRBJ2-7 | TRBV6-2/TRBV6-3 | 16 | CASSYSVGQGGHEQYF
TRBJ2-7 | TRBV29-1 | 13 | CSVGQGGSYEQYF
TRBJ1-3 | TRBV7-8 | 16 | CASSRAPLTERNTIYF
TRBJ2-3 | TRBV5-1 | 15 | CASSLAAVHTDTQYF
TRBJ1-5 | TRBV2 | 14 | CASCGQGGGQPQHF
TRBJ2-7 | TRBV10-3 | 13 | CAISGLVVHEQYF
TRBJ2-4 | TRBV3-1 | 15 | CASSPIGATKNMQYF
TRBJ1-3 | TRBV5-5 | 14 | CASSSMDAGNTIYF
TRBJ2-3 | TRBV5-1 | 14 | CASSSGPFTDTQYF
TRBJ1-4 | TRBV5-4 | 15 | CASSLPAGGGEKLFF
TRBJ1-1 | TRBV29-1 | 13 | CSVSSQGHTEAFF
TRBJ2-1 | TRBV5-1 | 16 | CASSLAQGSIFKEQFF
TRBJ1-4 | TRBV7-9 | 14 | CASSAGLGNEKLFF
TRBJ2-5 | TRBV5-4 | 14 | CASSFISGEETQYF
TRBJ2-1 | TRBV12-3/TRBV12-4 | 15 | CASTTPGRGNNEQFF
TRBJ2-1 | TRBV7-3 | 16 | CASSLRQGAEYNEQFF
TRBJ1-2 | TRBV4-1 | 15 | CASSPEGTGRYGYTF